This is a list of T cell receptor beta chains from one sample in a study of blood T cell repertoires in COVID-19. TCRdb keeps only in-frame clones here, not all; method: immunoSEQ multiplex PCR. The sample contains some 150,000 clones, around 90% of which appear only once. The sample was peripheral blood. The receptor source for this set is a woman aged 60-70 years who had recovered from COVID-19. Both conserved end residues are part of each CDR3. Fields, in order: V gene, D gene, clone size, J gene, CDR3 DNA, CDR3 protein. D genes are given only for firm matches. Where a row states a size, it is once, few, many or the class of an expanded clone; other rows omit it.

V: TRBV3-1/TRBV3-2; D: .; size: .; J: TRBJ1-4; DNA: TGTGCCAGCAGCCCCCAGGGGAGGGAAGAAAAACTGTTTTTT; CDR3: CASSPQGREEKLFF
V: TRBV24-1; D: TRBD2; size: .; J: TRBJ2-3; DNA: TGTGCCACCGGCGGGGGGGCCGGAGATACGCAGTATTTT; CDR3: CATGGGAGDTQYF
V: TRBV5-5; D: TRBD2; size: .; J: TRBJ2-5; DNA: TGTGCCAGCAGCCTGCGGGGGGCCCGGGGGGAGACCCAGTACTTC; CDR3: CASSLRGARGETQYF
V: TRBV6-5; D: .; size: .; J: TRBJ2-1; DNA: TGTGCCAGCAGTAAACCGGGAGCTTACAATGAGCAGTTCTTC; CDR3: CASSKPGAYNEQFF
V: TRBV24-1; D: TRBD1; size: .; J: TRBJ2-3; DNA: TGTGCCACCAGTGACCCCGGGACAGGGTCAGATACGCAGTATTTT; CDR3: CATSDPGTGSDTQYF
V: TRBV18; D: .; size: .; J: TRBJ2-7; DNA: TGTGCCAGCTCTCCCCCGTCCCAGACCTACGAGCAGTACTTC; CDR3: CASSPPSQTYEQYF
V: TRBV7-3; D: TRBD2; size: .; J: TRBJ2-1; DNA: TGTGCCAGCAGCGTTAGCGGGGGGGACTACAATGAGCAGTTCTTC; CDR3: CASSVSGGDYNEQFF
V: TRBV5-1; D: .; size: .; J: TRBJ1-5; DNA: TGCGCCAGCAGCCTGTCAGGGTCACAGCCCCAGCATTTT; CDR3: CASSLSGSQPQHF
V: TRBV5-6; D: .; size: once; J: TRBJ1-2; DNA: TGTGCCAGCAGCAGTCGGGGTGGCTATGGCTACACCTTC; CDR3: CASSSRGGYGYTF
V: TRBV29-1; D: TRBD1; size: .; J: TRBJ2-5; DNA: TGCAGCGTTGAAGGTTCAAGGGGGCAATCGGAGACCCAGTACTTC; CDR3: CSVEGSRGQSETQYF
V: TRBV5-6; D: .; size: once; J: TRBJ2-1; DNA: TGTGCCACCGGGACTCGTCACAATGAGCAGTTCTTC; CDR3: CATGTRHNEQFF
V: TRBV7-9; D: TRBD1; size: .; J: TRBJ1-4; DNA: TGTGCCAGCAGCTTGGGAACAGGGGCAGGTGAAAAACTGTTTTTT; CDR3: CASSLGTGAGEKLFF
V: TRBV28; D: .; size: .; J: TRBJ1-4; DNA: TGTGCCAGCAGTTTAAGGAGGGAACCCCTCGCGAGACTGTTTTTT; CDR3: CASSLRREPLARLFF
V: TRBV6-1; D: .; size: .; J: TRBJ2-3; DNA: TGTGCCAGCAGTGAAGTCGGACATACAGATACGCAGTATTTT; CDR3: CASSEVGHTDTQYF
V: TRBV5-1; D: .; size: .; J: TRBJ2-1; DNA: TGCGCCAGCAGTAAGGACTTCAACAATGAGCAGTTCTTC; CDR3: CASSKDFNNEQFF
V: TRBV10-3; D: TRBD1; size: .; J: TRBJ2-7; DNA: TGTGCCATCAGCCCCGGGACAGGGGACGAGCAGTACTTC; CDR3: CAISPGTGDEQYF
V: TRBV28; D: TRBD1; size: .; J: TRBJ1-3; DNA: TGTGCCAGCGGATCAGGGGGCCGGAGAGAAAACACCATATATTTT; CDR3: CASGSGGRRENTIYF
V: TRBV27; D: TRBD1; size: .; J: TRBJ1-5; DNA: TGTGCCAGCAGTTTATCGGGGGGACAGGGGAATCAGCCCCAGCATTTT; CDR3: CASSLSGGQGNQPQHF
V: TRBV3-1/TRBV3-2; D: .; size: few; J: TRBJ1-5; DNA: TGTGCCAGCAGCCAAGAACGACAGACCGCGCAGCATTTT; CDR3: CASSQERQTAQHF
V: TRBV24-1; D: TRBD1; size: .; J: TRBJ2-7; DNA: TGTGCCACCAGTACAGGGGGCGGATGGGAGCAGTACTTC; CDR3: CATSTGGGWEQYF
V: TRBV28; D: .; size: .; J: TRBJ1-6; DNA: TGTGCCAGCAGTTTGAAAAAGCTCCAGGGATATAATTCACCCCTCCACTTT; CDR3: CASSLKKLQGYNSPLHF
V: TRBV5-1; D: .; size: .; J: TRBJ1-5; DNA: TGCGCCAGCAGCTCGGAGGGCAATCAGCCCCAGCATTTT; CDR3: CASSSEGNQPQHF
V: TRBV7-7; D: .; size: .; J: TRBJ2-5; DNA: TGTGCCAGCAGCTTAGGCGCGGCGTCCCAAGAGACCCAGTACTTC; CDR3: CASSLGAASQETQYF
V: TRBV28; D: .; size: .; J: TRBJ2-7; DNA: TGTGCCAGCAGCAAGAGGTGGCAGCCTAGGAGCTCCTACGAGCAGTACTTC; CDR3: CASSKRWQPRSSYEQYF
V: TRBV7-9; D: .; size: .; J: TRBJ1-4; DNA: TGTGCCAGCAGCTTAGGGCTAGCCGGGGAAAAACTGTTTTTT; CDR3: CASSLGLAGEKLFF
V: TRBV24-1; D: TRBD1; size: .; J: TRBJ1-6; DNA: TGTGCCACCAGTGACGACAGGGGGCGATTATATAATTCACCCCTCCACTTT; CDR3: CATSDDRGRLYNSPLHF
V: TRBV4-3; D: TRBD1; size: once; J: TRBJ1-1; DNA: TGCGCCAGCAGCGGCCGGGACAGGGGTTCTCAATGGGAAGCTTTCTTT; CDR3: CASSGRDRGSQWEAFF
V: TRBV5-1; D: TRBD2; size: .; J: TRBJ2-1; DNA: TGCGCCAGCAGCGACCGGTATACTAGCGGGGGGGCCGGGGAGCAGTTCTTC; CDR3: CASSDRYTSGGAGEQFF
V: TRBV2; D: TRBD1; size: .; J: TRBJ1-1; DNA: TGTGCCAGCAGTGTTACGACAGGGGCCCCTTCGAGAGCTTTCTTT; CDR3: CASSVTTGAPSRAFF
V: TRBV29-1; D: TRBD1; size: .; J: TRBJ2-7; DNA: TGCAGCGTTGAGGGACAGACCTACGAGCAGTACTTC; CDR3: CSVEGQTYEQYF
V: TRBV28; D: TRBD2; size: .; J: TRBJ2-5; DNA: TGTGCCAGCAGGGGCGGGGGACCAGGGGAGACCCAGTACTTC; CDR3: CASRGGGPGETQYF
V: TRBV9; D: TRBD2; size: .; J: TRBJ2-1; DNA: TGTGCCAGCAGCGGCACTAGCGGGGGCGCCGCCTACAATGAGCAGTTCTTC; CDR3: CASSGTSGGAAYNEQFF
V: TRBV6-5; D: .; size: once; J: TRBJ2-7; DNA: TGTGCCAGCACCCCCCCCTCGGGCTACGAGCAGTACTTC; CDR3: CASTPPSGYEQYF
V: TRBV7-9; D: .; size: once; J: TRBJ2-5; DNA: TGTGCCAGCAGGAGGAACACCGGGGAGACCCAGTACTTC; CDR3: CASRRNTGETQYF
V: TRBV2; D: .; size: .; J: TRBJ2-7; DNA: TGTGCCAGCAGTGGAACCTCGACAGGGAGGCTTTACTACGAGCAGTACTTC; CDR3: CASSGTSTGRLYYEQYF
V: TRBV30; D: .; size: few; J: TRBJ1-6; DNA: TGTGCCTGGAGTGTCCCCCCAACAGGGAGCTCCTATAATTCACCCCTCCACTTT; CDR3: CAWSVPPTGSSYNSPLHF
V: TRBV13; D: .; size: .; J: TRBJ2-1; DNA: TGTGCCAGCAGCCAGGTAGGGGACACACCTAATGAGCAGTTCTTC; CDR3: CASSQVGDTPNEQFF
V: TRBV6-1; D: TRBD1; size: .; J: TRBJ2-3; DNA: TGTGCCACCAAGGACAGGGGAACAGATACGCAGTATTTT; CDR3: CATKDRGTDTQYF
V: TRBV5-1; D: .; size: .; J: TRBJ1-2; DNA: TGCGCCAGCAGCGGAGGGTTAGGCTATGGCTACACCTTC; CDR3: CASSGGLGYGYTF
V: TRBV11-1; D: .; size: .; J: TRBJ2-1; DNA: TGTGCCAGCAGCCTAAGCTCCTACAATGAGCAGTTCTTC; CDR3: CASSLSSYNEQFF
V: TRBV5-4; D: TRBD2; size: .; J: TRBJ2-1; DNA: TGTGCCAGCAGCTTGGTGGGTAGCGGGGGTTCCTACAATGAGCAGTTCTTC; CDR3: CASSLVGSGGSYNEQFF
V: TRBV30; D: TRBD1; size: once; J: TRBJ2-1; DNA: TGTGCCTGGACCCCCGCTAGGGGGCCCTACAATGAGCAGTTCTTC; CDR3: CAWTPARGPYNEQFF
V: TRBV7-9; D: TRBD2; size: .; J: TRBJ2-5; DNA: TGTGCCAGCAGCCCCGGGACTAGCGGACAAGAGACCCAGTACTTC; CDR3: CASSPGTSGQETQYF
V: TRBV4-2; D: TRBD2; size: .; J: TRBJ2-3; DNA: TGTGCCAGCAGCCAAGGGACTTCTAGCGGGTACACAGATACGCAGTATTTT; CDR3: CASSQGTSSGYTDTQYF
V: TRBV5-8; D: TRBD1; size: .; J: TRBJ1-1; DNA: TGTGCCAGCAGCGCGATGACAGGGGTCACTGAAGCTTTCTTT; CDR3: CASSAMTGVTEAFF
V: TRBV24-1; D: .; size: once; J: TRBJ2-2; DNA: TGTGCCACCAGTCCGGCTTACAGGGTCACCGGGGAGCTGTTTTTT; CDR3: CATSPAYRVTGELFF
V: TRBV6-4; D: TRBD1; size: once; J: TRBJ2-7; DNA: TGTGCCAGCAGCCTGACAGGGATAAACGACGAGCAGTACTTC; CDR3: CASSLTGINDEQYF
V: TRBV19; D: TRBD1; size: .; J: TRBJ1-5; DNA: TGTGCCAGTAGTCCCTACTCCACCGGGACAGGGTTCGGGCAGCCCCAGCATTTT; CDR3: CASSPYSTGTGFGQPQHF
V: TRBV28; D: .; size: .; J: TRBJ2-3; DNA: TGTGCCAGCGTGTCCGGGACTCCCGCAGCTACGCAGTATTTT; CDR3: CASVSGTPAATQYF